These 22 T cell receptor beta chains came from one sample sequenced in a study of T cell responses to AZD1222 COVID-19 vaccine. TCRdb's copy holds only in-frame clones and misses some; the assay was immunoSEQ multiplex PCR. The sample holds roughly 96,000 clones, 88% seen once. The sample in question was peripheral blood, obtained on day 0 of AZD1222 vaccination. The receptor source for this set is an adult in good health.

V is TRBV4-1 and J is TRBJ2-7; a weak D match, TRBD1 (5 bases). CDR3 length: 12 amino acids. Germline V gene sequence: CDR1 MGHRA, CDR2 YSYEKL. The V end was cut by 3 bases, the J end by 7 bases, with 10 bases between. The CDR3, as DNA: TGCGCCAGCAGCCAGGGGCCCAGTGAGCAGTACTTC. Its protein is CASSQGPSEQYF.

V is TRBV5-8 and J is TRBJ1-1, with TRBD1 matching over 8 bases. CDR1 is SGHTS and CDR2 is YDEGEE in the germline V gene. The CDR3 length is 17 residues. The trim removed 5 bases at V and 3 bases at J, leaving 15 bases unmatched. This CDR3 is CASRGWARDRRYTEAFF. CDR3 bases: TGTGCCAGCAGGGGTTGGGCCCGGGACAGGAGATACACTGAAGCTTTCTTT.

The genes are TRBV30 and TRBJ1-1, with TRBD1 identical over 9 bases. Germline CDR1 and CDR2: GTSNPN and SVGIG (reference sequence). CDR3 length equals 14 residues. The V gene end was trimmed by 2 bases and the J gene end by 4 bases; junction bases not matched to a gene: 5. The CDR3 DNA reads TGTGCCTGGAGTCCCGGGACAGGGCGCACTGAAGCTTTCTTT. Encoded protein: CAWSPGTGRTEAFF.

The chain joins TRBV5-5 to TRBJ2-7; the match to TRBD1 covers 12 bases. Losses at the gene ends were 4 bases for V and 4 bases for J; bases not matched to a gene: 6. Germline values: CDR1 SGHKS, CDR2 YYEKEE (reference sequence). This CDR3 has 15 amino acids. The chain's CDR3 is CASSRGQGAFYEQYF. The CDR3 DNA reads as TGTGCCAGCAGCAGGGGACAGGGGGCGTTTTACGAGCAGTACTTC.

This clone was detected only once. The J gene is TRBJ2-7, the V gene TRBV30; D is undetermined. CDR1 is GTSNPN, CDR2 SVGIG, per germline (reference sequence). V lost 2 bases and J 0 bases, leaving 11 bases between the germline ends. CDR3 size: 14 residues. For the CDR3, the DNA is TGTGCCTGGAGTACTTCAGTGAGCTCCTACGAGCAGTACTTC. It translates to CAWSTSVSSYEQYF.

The V gene is TRBV28, the J gene TRBJ1-1; weak D call: TRBD1 (6 bases). Germline V lookup: CDR1 MDHEN, CDR2 SYDVKM. This CDR3 has 15 amino acids. The V and J ends lost 4 bases and 2 bases respectively, with 14 bases between them. The DNA for the CDR3 is TGTGCCAGCAGTTCCGAACGGACAGTCAACACTGAAGCTTTCTTT. This sequence encodes CASSSERTVNTEAFF. The variable domain in full, completed from reference TRBV28 and TRBJ1-1, reads DVKVTQSSRYLVKRTGEKVFLECVQDMDHENMFWYRQDPGLGLRLIYFSYDVKMKEKGDIPEGYSVSREKKERFSLILESASTNQTSMYLCASSSERTVNTEAFFGQGTRLTVV.

This chain uses TRBV5-1 with TRBJ2-6; D remains unclear. The length of the CDR3 is 17 residues. In germline, CDR1 is SGHRS, CDR2 YFSETQ. V lost 1 base and J lost 0, with 11 bases in between. The CDR3 sequence is CASSLSGTYSGANVLTF. The CDR3 DNA sequence: TGCGCCAGCAGCTTGTCGGGCACTTACTCTGGGGCCAACGTCCTGACTTTC.

The chain couples TRBV6-1 to TRBJ1-2; D ambiguous. The length of the CDR3 is 16 residues. Germline CDR1 reads MNHNS; CDR2 reads SASEGT. V lost 2 bases to trimming and J lost 6 bases, with 19 bases between them. The CDR3 protein is CASSEPRSRVGHGYTF. The CDR3 DNA sequence: TGTGCCAGCAGTGAACCCCGTAGCCGGGTCGGGCATGGCTACACCTTC.

J is TRBJ2-5 and V is TRBV30; D not certain. Trimming removed 3 bases from V and 2 bases from J, with 10 bases in between. The CDR3 spans 13 residues. Germline V gene data show CDR1 as GTSNPN and CDR2 as SVGIG (reference sequence). The CDR3 sequence is CAWSAGPQETQYF. Written as DNA, the CDR3 is TGTGCCTGGAGCGCAGGCCCTCAAGAGACCCAGTACTTC.

The rearrangement joins TRBV28 to TRBJ2-7, with D tentatively TRBD2 (5 bases). Deletions cut 6 bases from V and 0 bases from J, with 12 bases between. Germline lookup yields CDR1 MDHEN and CDR2 SYDVKM. The CDR3 is 14 amino acids. The CDR3 reads CASRGAVSSYEQYF. The CDR3 nucleotides read TGTGCCAGCAGGGGAGCGGTTAGCTCCTACGAGCAGTACTTC.

The chain joins TRBV28 to TRBJ1-2; 7 bases are shared with TRBD1. There are 16 residues in the CDR3. Germline V lookup: CDR1 MDHEN, CDR2 SYDVKM. The J segment lost 0 bases and the V segment lost 6 bases, leaving 10 bases of the junction unmatched. CDR3 DNA: TGTGCCAGCAGCCCAGGGGGGTTTGGAGCTAACTATGGCTACACCTTC. This translates into CASSPGGFGANYGYTF.

The J gene is TRBJ2-2, the V gene TRBV18, with TRBD1 identical over 10 bases. Trimming took 4 bases from V and 7 from J; bases not matched to a gene: 9. Germline V gives CDR1 KGHSH, CDR2 LQKENI. The CDR3 consists of 16 residues. The CDR3 coding sequence is TGTGCCAGCTCACAACCGGGACAGGGGTACGTCGGGGAGCTGTTTTTT. Translation: CASSQPGQGYVGELFF.

This chain uses TRBV6-1 with TRBJ1-5; D unresolved. The CDR3 contains 16 residues. Looked up from germline, CDR1 is MNHNS and CDR2 is SASEGT. V lost 3 bases and J lost 2, with 14 bases in between. The CDR3 DNA reads as TGTGCCAGCAGTGATGTGAGGGTTGGGGGCAATCAGCCCCAGCATTTT. It specifies CASSDVRVGGNQPQHF.

J is TRBJ2-7 and V is TRBV11-2, with 11 bases aligning to TRBD2. Germline V gene sequence: CDR1 SGHAT, CDR2 FQNNGV. V dropped 5 bases and J dropped 0; count of bases not matched to a gene: 12. The CDR3 contains 18 residues. Here the CDR3 DNA reads TGTGCCAGCAGCCCCATTTCGAGACTAGCGGGAAACTCCTACGAGCAGTACTTC. Protein: CASSPISRLAGNSYEQYF.

The chain recombines TRBV11-2 with TRBJ2-6; D remains unclear. The CDR3 has 15 amino acids. The germline CDR1 and CDR2 sequences are SGHAT and FQNNGV. The ends were cut back, 2 bases at V and 0 bases at J, with 5 bases in the middle. The CDR3 nucleotides read TGTGCCAGCAGCTTACCTCTCTCTGGGGCCAACGTCCTGACTTTC. It is translated as CASSLPLSGANVLTF.

This chain uses TRBV6-1 with TRBJ1-5, with 12 bases lining up with TRBD1. Germline CDR1 reads MNHNS; CDR2 reads SASEGT. Trimming removed 0 bases from V and 7 bases from J; junction bases left unmatched: 10. The CDR3 runs 18 residues. The CDR3 loop reads CASSEAPGDRGRLQPQHF. DNA of the CDR3: TGTGCCAGCAGTGAAGCTCCTGGGGACAGGGGGCGCTTGCAGCCCCAGCATTTT.

V and J are TRBV19 and TRBJ1-5; TRBD1 might be the D (5 bases). Trimming stripped 6 bases from V and 0 bases from J, with 12 bases between. Germline lookup yields CDR1 LNHDA and CDR2 SQIVND (reference sequence). This CDR3 has 15 amino acids. This CDR3 reads CASRAGTYSNQPQHF. The DNA of the CDR3 is TGTGCCAGTAGAGCCGGGACTTATAGCAATCAGCCCCAGCATTTT.

This chain joins TRBV28 and TRBJ1-1, with D uncertain. There are 15 residues in the CDR3. Germline loops: CDR1 MDHEN, CDR2 SYDVKM. The ends were cut back, 4 bases at V and 0 bases at J, with 12 bases in the middle. DNA for the CDR3: TGTGCCAGCAGTTATGTAGGAGGGCTGAACACTGAAGCTTTCTTT. This encodes CASSYVGGLNTEAFF.

This clone was recorded only once. J is TRBJ2-6 and V is TRBV15; TRBD1 is a possible D gene (6 bases). Germline CDR1 LNHNV, CDR2 YYDKDF (reference sequence). The CDR3 covers 16 residues. V lost 3 bases, J lost 1 base, and 10 bases lay in between. CDR3 region: CATSRATGSGANVLTF. CDR3 coding DNA: TGTGCCACCAGCAGGGCAACAGGGTCTGGGGCCAACGTCCTGACTTTC.

The gene calls are TRBV19 and TRBJ1-4; 9 bases match TRBD1. V lost 5 bases and J lost 3; bases outside the gene matches: 13. Per the germline V gene, CDR1 is LNHDA and CDR2 is SQIVND (reference sequence). CDR3 length equals 18 residues. The DNA of the CDR3 is TGTGCCAGTAGTCCGAATACAGGGGGCGTTGAGTCTAATGAAAAACTGTTTTTT. It is translated as CASSPNTGGVESNEKLFF.

V and J are TRBV6-2 or TRBV6-3 and TRBJ1-1; D gene uncertain. Trimming took 3 bases from V and 2 from J, leaving 10 bases between them. Germline V gene sequence: CDR1 MNHEY, CDR2 SVGEGT. The length of the CDR3 is 14 residues. Written as DNA, the CDR3 is TGTGCCAGCAGTTATAGGGTTGACAACACTGAAGCTTTCTTT. It codes for CASSYRVDNTEAFF.

The J gene is TRBJ2-5, the V gene TRBV2, with D perhaps matching TRBD2 (6 bases). Trimming stripped 3 bases from V and 6 bases from J, with 14 bases between. Germline assignment: CDR1 SNHLY and CDR2 FYNNEI. The CDR3 is 14 residues long. In DNA, the CDR3 is TGTGCCAGCAGTGATGGACTACCGGAGAAGACCCAGTACTTC. It translates to CASSDGLPEKTQYF.